This T cell receptor beta chain originates from a study of blood T cell repertoires in COVID-19. For the study at large: PBMCs, B-cell-depleted T cells, or T cells provided the cDNA or gDNA that made up the material.

In the original processing: For nucleated cells, counts were estimated from reference gene primer amplification. TCRdb's table, derived via immunoSEQ multiplex PCR, lists solely in-frame clones and lacks some. The DNA was the basis for D and trimming; V, J and clone size are from that table. The sample contains 450,000 to 500,000 clones, over 75% of which appear only once. The V gene lost 5 bases and the J gene lost 7 bases, with 9 bases spanning the gap. This CDR3 has 13 amino acids. The count of this clone is one. The chain couples TRBV12-3 or TRBV12-4 to TRBJ1-6; possible D gene TRBD1, 6 bases. Sequenced input: peripheral blood. The sequence derives from a human donor in a cohort sampled during active COVID-19. CDR3 in amino acids: CASSVTGNSPLHF. CDR3 sequence (DNA): TGTGCCAGCAGTGTAACAGGGAATTCACCCCTCCACTTT.